The TCR beta chain described here comes from a study of T-cell memory formation after mild COVID-19. Study at large: Clusters of TCRs were largely donor specific.

The study, taken as a whole, reports: Among clones peaking at day 37 in the second wave, SARS-CoV-2 specificity remained unconfirmed. Clones contracting day 15 to 85 were balanced CD4/CD8; later expanders leaned CD4+.

Constant-segment primers served in 5'RACE that generated TCR alpha and TCR beta cDNA libraries bearing sample barcodes and UMIs. TCRdb reanalysed the 5' RACE reads using MiXCR and keeps one entry per CDR3 protein. The sample lists roughly 400,000 distinct CDR3 sequences; approximately 18% were seen once. V gave up 1 base and J gave up 10 bases, with 18 bases separating them. The CDR3 totals 15 residues. Germline loops: CDR1 SGHRS, CDR2 YFSETQ. Comments on this clonotype: Its target is not known.

The receptor's source is a man aged 18 to 29 who had mild COVID-19 (a few samples of this study predate the infection). Cell type and time point are not known. This chain links TRBV5-1 with TRBJ2-1; a possible D gene is TRBD2 (5 bases). Sequenced input: PBMCs or a T cell subset sorted from them (not recorded which). The CDR3 region has the DNA TGCGCCAGCAGCTTGATCGGAGAGCCCTCGGGGGAGCAGTTCTTC. Protein sequence: CASSLIGEPSGEQFF.